The TCR beta chain under discussion was sequenced for a study of response to subunit inactivated influenza vaccine. The study's findings and limits: Authors suggested each seasonal flu vaccination may recruit only limited numbers of new T cells.

In TCRdb, the RT-PCR reads were re-called with MiXCR into one record per CDR3 protein. The data contain 700,000 to 900,000 distinct CDR3 sequences, approximately 22% of them singletons. The table lists this clonotype with a few counts. The antigen is unknown. Germline CDR1 DFQATT, CDR2 SNEGSKA (reference sequence). J was trimmed by 7 bases and V by 6 bases; bases with no gene match: 7. The CDR3 covers 13 residues. The V and J genes are TRBV20-1 and TRBJ1-4; TRBD1 matches 8 bases. The receptor was isolated from a man aged 50-60 years who received an inactivated influenza vaccine. The specimen was PBMCs from blood, collected around 5 days after vaccination. The CDR3 loop reads CSAQGALGEKLFF. Here the CDR3 DNA reads TGCAGTGCCCAGGGGGCTTTAGGTGAAAAACTGTTTTTT.